A single sample gave rise to the 25 T cell receptor beta chains below, sequenced in a study of neurological immune-mediated disorders. TCRdb re-derived calls from the 5' RACE reads in MiXCR, one entry per CDR3 protein. The sample includes 35,000 to 50,000 distinct CDR3 sequences, about 14% of them seen just once. The sample consisted of CD4+ T cells from blood. These receptors all come from a woman aged 60-70 years with HTLV-1-associated myelopathy (HAM/TSP).

This clonotype has a count of ten or more. J is TRBJ2-5 and V is TRBV20-1; 7 bases are a match to TRBD1. The J segment lost 3 bases and the V segment lost 5 bases, leaving 6 bases of the junction unmatched. The CDR3 runs 13 residues. CDR1 is DFQATT and CDR2 is SNEGSKA in the germline V gene (reference sequence). CDR3 coding DNA: TGCAGTGCTGATACAGGGGTAGAAGAGACCCAGTACTTC. Encoded protein: CSADTGVEETQYF.

This clonotype was detected ten times or more. This chain joins TRBV5-1 and TRBJ2-1; 11 positions match TRBD2. The CDR3 extends over 15 amino acids. The germline CDR1 and CDR2 sequences are SGHRS and YFSETQ. V lost 5 bases to trimming and J lost 2 bases; unmatched junction nucleotides: 3. The CDR3 is CASRTGLAAYNEQFF. CDR3 DNA sequence: TGCGCCAGCAGGACGGGACTAGCGGCCTACAATGAGCAGTTCTTC. Full variable domain (outside the CDR3, taken from reference TRBV5-1 and TRBJ2-1): KAGVTQTPRYLIKTRGQQVTLSCSPISGHRSVSWYQQTPGQGLQFLFEYFSETQRNKGNFPGRFSGRQFSNSRSEMNVSTLELGDSALYLCASRTGLAAYNEQFFGPGTRLTVL.

V and J are TRBV12-3 or TRBV12-4 and TRBJ2-1; TRBD1 agrees at 8 bases. Trimming at V came to 0 bases and at J to 11 bases, leaving 3 bases not matched to a gene. CDR3 length: 13 amino acids. DNA for the CDR3: TGTGCCAGCAGTTTAGCGGACAGGGAGAAGCAGTTCTTC. It codes for CASSLADREKQFF.

The table lists this clonotype with many counts. The rearrangement joins TRBV6-5 to TRBJ2-7; possibly TRBD1 for D (6 bases). CDR1 MNHEY and CDR2 SVGAGI come from the germline V gene. CDR3 length: 14 amino acids. Trimming took 8 bases from V and 5 from J, leaving 19 bases between them. The DNA of the CDR3 is TGTGCCAGCGGGGGCGCCAACCCGTTCGACGAGCAGTACTTC. As protein: CASGGANPFDEQYF.

In this sample, this clonotype turned up many times. V is TRBV25-1 and J is TRBJ1-6; D possibly corresponds to TRBD1 (5 bases). V gave up 4 bases and J gave up 7 bases, with 11 bases separating them. The CDR3 sequence is 14 residues long. Germline V gene data show CDR1 as MGHDK and CDR2 as SYGVNS. The CDR3 sequence is CASSGAGWNSPLHF. CDR3 in DNA: TGTGCCAGCAGTGGGGCAGGGTGGAATTCACCCCTCCACTTT.

This clonotype was observed many times. This chain uses TRBV20-1 with TRBJ2-1; 14 positions match TRBD2. Germline CDR1 is DFQATT and CDR2 is SNEGSKA (reference sequence). This CDR3 is built from 11 residues. The V and J ends lost 6 bases and 15 bases, in that order; junction bases with no gene match: 4. In DNA form, the CDR3 reads TGCAGTGCCCGGACTAGCGGGGGGCGGTTCTTC. Residues: CSARTSGGRFF.

This clonotype was counted many times. The chain links TRBV4-1 to TRBJ2-2, with 8 bases that match TRBD2. Germline CDR1 MGHRA, CDR2 YSYEKL. V lost 3 bases to trimming and J lost 2 bases; unmatched junction nucleotides: 8. This CDR3 has 17 amino acids. CDR3 loop: CASSHRGGGTNTGELFF. The CDR3 DNA follows: TGCGCCAGCAGCCACCGCGGCGGGGGGACAAACACCGGGGAGCTGTTTTTT.

This clonotype was detected many times. The chain links TRBV5-6 to TRBJ1-2; TRBD1 matches at 10 bases. Trimming at V came to 4 bases and at J to 5 bases, leaving 8 bases not matched to a gene. This CDR3 contains 15 residues. Germline-derived CDR1 and CDR2 are SGHDT and YYEEEE. The CDR3 DNA follows: TGTGCCAGCAGCCAGGGGACAGGGGACGGGTATGGCTACACCTTC. It is translated as CASSQGTGDGYGYTF.

At least ten counts were recorded for this clonotype. This chain links TRBV5-1 with TRBJ1-4; D perhaps matches TRBD1 (5 bases). V was clipped by 0 bases and J by 7 bases, with 10 bases between them. The CDR3 loop spans 14 amino acids. From germline, CDR1 is SGHRS and CDR2 YFSETQ. CDR3 nucleotide sequence: TGCGCCAGCAGCTTGGATGGGGGGGGTGAAAAACTGTTTTTT. Residues: CASSLDGGGEKLFF. Full variable domain (outside the CDR3, taken from reference TRBV5-1 and TRBJ1-4): KAGVTQTPRYLIKTRGQQVTLSCSPISGHRSVSWYQQTPGQGLQFLFEYFSETQRNKGNFPGRFSGRQFSNSRSEMNVSTLELGDSALYLCASSLDGGGEKLFFGSGTQLSVL.

This clonotype has a count of ten or more. The chain recombines TRBV12-3 or TRBV12-4 with TRBJ1-2; weak D call: TRBD1 (5 bases). The length of the CDR3 is 16 residues. Trimming took 3 bases from V and 6 from J, leaving 20 bases between them. The CDR3: CASSFSPTGLLNGYTF. CDR3 nucleotide sequence: TGTGCCAGCAGTTTTTCCCCCACAGGTCTGCTTAATGGCTACACCTTC.

In its sample, this clonotype was seen many times. The CDR3 protein is CAISENRDGNQPQHF. The CDR3 DNA follows: TGTGCCATCAGTGAGAACAGGGATGGCAATCAGCCCCAGCATTTT. This chain joins TRBV10-3 and TRBJ1-5, with D perhaps matching TRBD1 (6 bases). The CDR3 spans 15 residues. V lost 2 bases to trimming and J lost 2 bases, with 10 bases between them. In germline, CDR1 is ENHRY, CDR2 SYGVKD.

Many counts were recorded for this clonotype. The chain joins TRBV20-1 to TRBJ1-6; D unclear. The ends were cut back, 4 bases at V and 5 bases at J, with 12 bases in the middle. Germline CDR1 is DFQATT and CDR2 is SNEGSKA (reference sequence). The length of the CDR3 is 14 residues. The CDR3 is CSANTGYHNSPLHF. In nucleotides, the CDR3 is TGCAGTGCTAATACGGGCTATCATAATTCACCCCTCCACTTT.

The chain uses TRBV7-8 and TRBJ2-1; the match to TRBD2 covers 9 bases. Germline V gene sequence: CDR1 SGHVS, CDR2 FQNEAQ. The CDR3 sequence is 15 residues long. V shed 4 bases and J 7 bases; nucleotides not matched to a gene: 8. The chain's CDR3 is CASSSHGGRGNEQFF. In DNA form, the CDR3 reads TGTGCCAGCAGCTCTCACGGCGGGAGGGGGAATGAGCAGTTCTTC.

There are many counts of this clonotype. This CDR3 is CSARNPWTSGGGNEQFF. In DNA, the CDR3 is TGCAGTGCTAGAAACCCCTGGACTAGCGGGGGGGGTAATGAGCAGTTCTTC. The chain combines TRBV20-1 with TRBJ2-1; 15 bases agree with TRBD2. This CDR3 has 17 residues. Germline V CDR1 and CDR2: DFQATT, SNEGSKA (reference sequence). Trimming took 2 bases from V and 7 from J; bases not matched to a gene: 9.

At least ten counts were recorded for this clonotype. The chain combines TRBV29-1 with TRBJ1-2, with D unresolved. Germline assignment: CDR1 SQVTM and CDR2 ANQGSEA. The CDR3 covers 13 residues. With 3 bases removed from V and 2 bases from J, the gap between germline ends came to 10 bases. The CDR3 DNA reads as TGCAGCGTTGATGTCAGGAAAAACTATGGCTACACCTTC. Translating it yields CSVDVRKNYGYTF. Filled out from reference TRBV29-1 and TRBJ1-2, the complete variable domain reads SAVISQKPSRDICQRGTSLTIQCQVDSQVTMMFWYRQQPGQSLTLIATANQGSEATYESGFVIDKFPISRPNLTFSTLTVSNMSPEDSSIYLCSVDVRKNYGYTFGSGTRLTVV.

At least ten counts were recorded for this clonotype. The chain has TRBV12-5 and TRBJ2-7; D is unresolved. The CDR3 has 15 residues. The V end lost 0 bases, the J end lost 3 bases, and 12 bases lay between the germline ends. Germline assignment: CDR1 LGHNT and CDR2 FRNRAP. This chain's CDR3 is CASGLVDGRSYEQYF. The CDR3, as DNA: TGTGCTAGTGGTTTGGTAGACGGCAGAAGCTACGAGCAGTACTTC.

At least ten counts were recorded for this clonotype. The chain couples TRBV20-1 to TRBJ2-1; 9 bases fit TRBD2. V lost 3 bases to trimming and J lost 9 bases; unmatched junction nucleotides: 12. This CDR3 is built from 15 residues. Germline loops: CDR1 DFQATT, CDR2 SNEGSKA (reference sequence). CDR3 in DNA: TGCAGTGCTAGGCCGGCGGGGGGGTTAATGGGTGAGCAGTTCTTC. Its protein product is CSARPAGGLMGEQFF.

V and J are TRBV5-1 and TRBJ2-7; TRBD2 is a possible D gene (6 bases). In germline, CDR1 is SGHRS, CDR2 YFSETQ. CDR3 size: 14 residues. The V end lost 3 bases, the J end lost 5 bases, and 15 bases lay between the germline ends. The CDR3 is CASSSRTGVHEQYF. CDR3 coding DNA: TGCGCCAGCAGCTCCCGGACGGGGGTCCACGAGCAGTACTTC. The variable domain in full, with the rest retrieved from reference TRBV5-1 and TRBJ2-7, is KAGVTQTPRYLIKTRGQQVTLSCSPISGHRSVSWYQQTPGQGLQFLFEYFSETQRNKGNFPGRFSGRQFSNSRSEMNVSTLELGDSALYLCASSSRTGVHEQYFGPGTRLTVT.

This clonotype was observed at least ten times. CDR3 nucleotides: TGCGCCAGCAGCTTGACAGGACTCCCAAATTACGAGCAGTACTTC. Amino acids: CASSLTGLPNYEQYF. The genes are TRBV5-1 and TRBJ2-7; D possibly matches TRBD1 or TRBD2 (5 bases each). This CDR3 comprises 15 residues. The ends were cut back, 1 base at V and 4 bases at J, with 15 bases in the middle. Per germline, CDR1 SGHRS and CDR2 YFSETQ.

The chain has TRBV20-1 and TRBJ1-2; 8 nucleotides align to TRBD1. Germline CDR1 is DFQATT and CDR2 is SNEGSKA (reference sequence). J was trimmed by 2 bases and V by 6 bases; bases with no gene match: 5. The CDR3 spans 13 residues. The CDR3 region is CSAAWTGNYGYTF. The CDR3 nucleotides are TGCAGTGCGGCGTGGACAGGGAACTATGGCTACACCTTC.

This clonotype was seen a few times. A much larger clone sits a single nucleotide away, making a read error possible. This chain links TRBV18 with TRBJ2-3, with 7 bases lining up with TRBD1. Germline values: CDR1 KGHSH, CDR2 LQKENI. The CDR3 is 15 residues long. The CDR3 bases are TGTGCCAACTCACCCCGACAGGGAAGCACAGATACGCAGTATTTT. Translating it yields CANSPRQGSTDTQYF.

This sequence joins TRBV20-1 and TRBJ1-1; weak D call: TRBD1 (5 bases). The germline V gene has CDR1 DFQATT and CDR2 SNEGSKA (reference sequence). V was trimmed by 5 bases and J by 3 bases, leaving 10 bases between them. The CDR3 loop spans 12 amino acids. The CDR3 nucleotides are TGCAGTGCTCCACAAGGGGACACTGAAGCTTTCTTT. Protein: CSAPQGDTEAFF.

This clonotype was recorded many times. The chain combines TRBV29-1 with TRBJ1-1; D is unresolved. V was clipped by 4 bases and J by 3 bases, with 12 bases between them. The CDR3 covers 13 residues. Germline loops: CDR1 SQVTM, CDR2 ANQGSEA. The CDR3 coding sequence is TGCAGCGTTGCGACCGGGTTCGACACTGAAGCTTTCTTT. Translation gives CSVATGFDTEAFF.

There are many counts of this clonotype. Written as DNA, the CDR3 is TGCAGTGCTAAAAATCTCCAGGCCACAGATACGCAGTATTTT. This translates into CSAKNLQATDTQYF. V is TRBV20-1 and J is TRBJ2-3, with D unresolved. V was clipped by 4 bases and J by 2 bases, with 13 bases between them. CDR3 length: 14 residues. Germline CDR1 DFQATT, CDR2 SNEGSKA (reference sequence).

This clonotype showed up many times. The CDR3 DNA follows: TGCAGCTCCACCGGGCCCTTAAAAGGGAGGAACACTGAAGCTTTCTTT. It yields the protein CSSTGPLKGRNTEAFF. The V call is TRBV29-1, the J call TRBJ1-1; D gene uncertain. Germline V gene sequence: CDR1 SQVTM, CDR2 ANQGSEA. This CDR3 is 16 amino acids long. Trimming cost V 8 bases and J 1 base, with 23 bases left between them.